This passage covers 17 T cell receptor beta chains from one sample sequenced in a study of Graves' ophthalmopathy and Graves' hyperthyroidism. Investigators amplified TCR beta CDR3 regions from RNA transcripts. In the first round, RT-PCR was carried out with HTBI primers, and a multiplex PCR formed the second round. TCRdb ran MiXCR on the multiplex PCR reads and lists one entry per CDR3 protein. The sample includes over a million distinct CDR3 sequences, about 36% of them seen just once. Sequenced sample: peripheral blood or thyroid tissue (not recorded which). These receptors originate from an adult man with Graves' hyperthyroidism.

A single count supports this clonotype. V is TRBV29-1 and J is TRBJ1-1; D is possibly TRBD1 (5 bases). V gave up 7 bases and J gave up 8 bases, with 17 bases separating them. Germline CDR1 is SQVTM and CDR2 is ANQGSEA. The CDR3 length is 12 residues. Here the CDR3 DNA reads TGCAGCGCCATGACAGCTGCCAGAGAAGCTTTCTTT. This codes for CSAMTAAREAFF.

The chain joins TRBV20-1 to TRBJ2-7; unclear D gene. Germline V gene data show CDR1 as DFQATT and CDR2 as SNEGSKA (reference sequence). The CDR3 covers 14 residues. V was shortened by 1 base and J by 2 bases, with 12 bases between the two germline ends. Here the CDR3 reads CSARADDAAYEQYF. CDR3 nucleotides: TGCAGTGCTAGAGCGGACGACGCCGCCTACGAGCAGTACTTC.

The table lists this clonotype with many counts. J is TRBJ2-5 and V is TRBV10-3; tentative D call: TRBD1 (6 bases). V shed 8 bases and J shed 5 bases, with 9 bases lying between them. CDR1 is ENHRY, CDR2 SYGVKD, per germline. The CDR3 contains 11 residues. The DNA of the CDR3 is TGTGCCATCGGCCAGGGGGAGACCCAGTACTTC. It specifies CAIGQGETQYF.

This clonotype was counted many times. The V call is TRBV7-9, the J call TRBJ2-2; 7 nucleotides line up with TRBD1. Germline V gene sequence: CDR1 SEHNR, CDR2 FQNEAQ (reference sequence). With V trimmed by 5 bases and J by 1 base, 7 bases remained unmatched. CDR3 length: 16 amino acids. The CDR3 protein is CASSQAGQENTGELFF. CDR3 sequence (DNA): TGTGCCAGCAGCCAAGCTGGACAGGAGAACACCGGGGAGCTGTTTTTT.

The chain combines TRBV5-4 with TRBJ2-7, with D possibly matching TRBD1 (6 bases). The CDR3 runs 16 residues. V shed 4 bases and J shed 0 bases, with 17 bases lying between them. Germline V gene sequence: CDR1 SGHNT, CDR2 YYREEE (reference sequence). DNA of the CDR3: TGTGCCAGCAGCCCAGGGGCGACAGAGCTCTCCTACGAGCAGTACTTC. Encoded protein: CASSPGATELSYEQYF.

The chain couples TRBV20-1 to TRBJ1-1; D remains ambiguous. Germline loops: CDR1 DFQATT, CDR2 SNEGSKA (reference sequence). The CDR3 length is 13 residues. The CDR3 protein is CSLTHVVNTEAFF. The CDR3 DNA follows: TGCAGCCTGACGCACGTTGTGAACACTGAAGCTTTCTTT.

This clonotype was seen repeatedly, ten times or more. The rearrangement joins TRBV20-1 to TRBJ2-5; D gene uncertain. Trimming pared 4 bases from V and 2 bases from J, leaving 14 bases between. Germline V CDR1 and CDR2: DFQATT, SNEGSKA (reference sequence). CDR3 length: 14 amino acids. Here the CDR3 reads CSAIPASEQETQYF. In DNA form, the CDR3 reads TGCAGTGCTATCCCGGCCAGCGAGCAAGAGACCCAGTACTTC.

This clonotype was detected a few times. The rearrangement links TRBV29-1 to TRBJ2-7; maybe TRBD1 (6 bases). The CDR3 length is 13 residues. The V end lost 7 bases, the J end lost 2 bases, and 15 bases lay between the germline ends. Germline values: CDR1 SQVTM, CDR2 ANQGSEA. DNA for the CDR3: TGCAGCGCCTCGTCAGGGGTAACCTACGAGCAGTACTTC. It translates to CSASSGVTYEQYF.

The chain couples TRBV29-1 to TRBJ2-7; D tentatively fits TRBD1 or TRBD2 (9 bases each). Germline V gene sequence: CDR1 SQVTM, CDR2 ANQGSEA. V was trimmed by 1 base and J by 7 bases, leaving 29 bases between them. The CDR3 has 18 amino acids. As DNA, the CDR3 is TGCAGCGTTGAAGGGAGGACAGGGGAGCGGGAGGCCCGTTCTGAGCAGTACTTC. This gives the protein CSVEGRTGEREARSEQYF.

There are many counts of this clonotype. CDR3 residues: CASPDRRNTEAFF. CDR3 nucleotides: TGTGCCAGCCCGGACCGGCGGAACACTGAAGCTTTCTTT. The chain uses TRBV11-2 and TRBJ1-1; D not certain. The germline CDR1 and CDR2 sequences are SGHAT and FQNNGV. This CDR3 contains 13 residues. V shed 8 bases and J shed 1 base, with 11 bases lying between them.

CDR3 DNA sequence: TGTGCCAGCAGTCCCCCAGTATACGAGCAGTACTTC. Its translation is CASSPPVYEQYF. The chain is built from TRBV28 and TRBJ2-7; D is undetermined. CDR1 is MDHEN and CDR2 is SYDVKM in the germline V gene. Between the trimmed V and J ends, which lost 5 bases and 4 bases, there was a span of 9 bases. The CDR3 loop spans 12 amino acids.

This clonotype was seen more than once but under ten times. The chain is built from TRBV18 and TRBJ2-7; D is ambiguous. With 2 bases removed from V and 5 bases from J, the gap between germline ends came to 10 bases. Germline V gene sequence: CDR1 KGHSH, CDR2 LQKENI. The CDR3 is made up of 13 amino acids. DNA for the CDR3: TGTGCCAGCTCACCAATAGTAGCCGACGAGCAGTACTTC. Amino acids: CASSPIVADEQYF.

The chain uses TRBV7-2 and TRBJ2-7, with D tentatively TRBD1 or TRBD2 (5 bases each). The germline V gene encodes CDR1 SGHTA and CDR2 FQGNSA. The ends were cut back, 8 bases at V and 6 bases at J, with 20 bases in the middle. The length of the CDR3 is 14 residues. This chain's CDR3 is CASSPPGRGGEQYF. The CDR3 DNA is TGTGCCAGCTCACCCCCGGGGCGTGGTGGCGAGCAGTACTTC.

This clonotype was seen ten or more times. The V gene is TRBV20-1, the J gene TRBJ2-5, with TRBD2 identical over 8 bases. Germline assignment: CDR1 DFQATT and CDR2 SNEGSKA (reference sequence). The CDR3 consists of 15 residues. V dropped 6 bases and J dropped 4; count of bases not matched to a gene: 13. The CDR3 bases are TGCAGTGCCACTCCAACGGGGGGGCGGTCAGAGACCCAGTACTTC. Encoded protein: CSATPTGGRSETQYF.

This clonotype was counted only a few times. The chain uses TRBV9 and TRBJ1-2, with 7 bases identical to TRBD1. The length of the CDR3 is 15 residues. Germline lookup yields CDR1 SGDLS and CDR2 YYNGEE. V trimming: 4 bases; J trimming: 5 bases; junction bases outside the gene matches: 11. Here the CDR3 reads CASSPQGGGGYGYTF. CDR3 bases: TGTGCCAGCAGCCCTCAAGGGGGCGGGGGGTATGGCTACACCTTC.

This clonotype was detected ten times or more. V gene TRBV9 combines with J gene TRBJ1-2, with 7 bases lining up with TRBD1. V was clipped by 3 bases and J by 0 bases; unmatched bases: 11. In germline, CDR1 is SGDLS, CDR2 YYNGEE. This CDR3 has 17 amino acids. The CDR3 nucleotides are TGTGCCAGCAGCGGGACCGGGACAGACCTAACTAACTATGGCTACACCTTC. As protein: CASSGTGTDLTNYGYTF.

This clonotype occurred many times. This chain joins TRBV7-9 and TRBJ2-7; D possibly uses TRBD1 or TRBD2 (5 bases each). Trimming cost V 1 base and J 6 bases, with 13 bases left between them. CDR1 and CDR2 (germline): SEHNR, FQNEAQ (reference sequence). This CDR3 spans 14 amino acids. As DNA, the CDR3 is TGTGCCAGCAGCTTAGGAAATAGTGGGGGCGAGCAGTACTTC. Translated, it gives CASSLGNSGGEQYF.